This TCR beta chain appears in the sequencing data of a study of shared clonotypes between healthy human individuals. Using immunoSEQ multiplex PCR, the repertoire was profiled, and TCRdb retains in-frame clones only, with some absent. Altogether about 2.4 million clones are present, under 95% being singletons, with the ten largest covering 0.36%. J gave up 4 bases and V 1 base, and 7 bases lay outside the gene matches. Germline V gene data show CDR1 as SQVTM and CDR2 as ANQGSEA. The CDR3 runs to 15 residues. The chain couples TRBV29-1 to TRBJ2-7, with 10 bases lining up with TRBD1. Sequencing used naive CD4+ T cells from PBMCs. Subset defined: CD45RA+ positively selected. The origin of this receptor is a man aged 18 to 35 in good health. Some clones in this sample may be carry-over from other donors' samples. The CDR3 DNA is TGCAGCGTTGAAGGGCAGGGACAGGGGTGGTACGAGCAGTACTTC. Translated, it gives CSVEGQGQGWYEQYF.